This T cell receptor (beta chain) was sequenced in a study of blood T cell repertoires in COVID-19. In the study overall: Researchers got acute and convalescent COVID-19 samples from the United States, Italy and Spain. T cells, B-cell-depleted T cells, or PBMCs provided the cDNA or gDNA that served as material.

Per the original data handling: Cell counts per sample came from amplifying reference gene primers. Repertoires were generated with immunoSEQ multiplex PCR, while TCRdb's copy carries only in-frame clones and drops some. For V, J and clone size, that table is used; D and trimming come from the DNA. The sample contains about 190,000 clones, around nine tenths of which appear only once. The length of the CDR3 is 15 residues. The germline V gene encodes CDR1 LGHDT and CDR2 YNNKEL (reference sequence). V dropped 4 bases and J dropped 5; count of bases not matched to a gene: 7. This chain connects TRBV3-1 (or the pseudogene TRBV3-2) to TRBJ2-7; 11 nucleotides agree with TRBD2. The TCR originated in a middle-aged woman who had recovered from COVID-19. Sample: peripheral blood. The CDR3 sequence is CASSPTSGSGDEQYF. The CDR3 bases are TGTGCCAGCAGCCCTACTAGCGGGAGTGGGGACGAGCAGTACTTC.